This entry concerns a single T cell receptor beta chain. Sequencing was performed with immunoSEQ multiplex PCR; in TCRdb, only in-frame clones are kept and a portion is missing. The sample yields 78,000 or so clones, roughly 87% seen once. The CDR3 loop spans 15 amino acids. The ends lost 2 bases at V and 6 bases at J; junction bases unmatched: 6. Germline CDR1 and CDR2: MDHEN and SYDVKM. The data originate from a study of control samples from healthy donors and cancer patients. The gene calls are TRBV28 and TRBJ2-2, with 7 positions matching TRBD1. The receptor was isolated from a woman in her forties or fifties in good health. Sequencing used blood. CDR3 sequence reads: CASSLPRQGSGELFF. The CDR3, as DNA: TGTGCCAGCAGTTTACCGCGACAGGGTTCCGGGGAGCTGTTTTTT.